This T cell receptor beta chain derives from a study of blood T cell repertoires in COVID-19. Study-level information: Some COVID-19 samples were acute and others convalescent; all came from the United States, Italy and Spain. Nucleic acid was either cDNA or gDNA, and it came from T cells, B-cell-depleted T cells, or PBMCs.

Germline CDR1 and CDR2: SGDLS and YYNGEE. The ends lost 2 bases at V and 4 bases at J; junction bases unmatched: 9. CDR3 size: 16 residues. As processed by the authors: Estimation of nucleated cell counts relied on the amplification of reference gene primers. Some clones are missing from TCRdb's copy, which holds only in-frame ones; the method was immunoSEQ multiplex PCR. The DNA gave D and trimming, while V, J and clone size come from that table. The table includes 100,000 or so clones, approximately 86% detected once. The source of this sequence is a woman in her fifties or sixties with acute or convalescent COVID-19. Sequenced input: peripheral blood. The chain carries TRBV9 and TRBJ2-7, with TRBD2 matching 10 bases. CDR3 residues: CASSVTTSGKNYEQYF. Here the CDR3 DNA reads TGTGCCAGCAGCGTTACAACTAGCGGGAAAAATTACGAGCAGTACTTC.